A selection of T cell receptor beta chains follows, all from one sample in a study of technical replicates of blood from a few donors. Sequencing was performed with immunoSEQ multiplex PCR; in TCRdb, only in-frame clones are kept and a portion is missing. This sample yields tens of thousands of clones, of which roughly 94% are seen a single time; 0.26% belongs to the top ten. Sequenced: T cells isolated from PBMCs. The receptor source for this set is a human donor in good health. The CDR3 runs from the conserved cysteine through the conserved F or W. A D gene is named only where the DNA matches it firmly. The size entry is marked missing in some rows and otherwise reads once, few, many or a size class.

clone_size d_call j_call v_call cdr3_nt cdr3_aa
. TRBD1 TRBJ2-7 TRBV11-1 TGTGCCAGCAGCTCCGGGACAGGGTGGGCCGAGCAGTACTTC CASSSGTGWAEQYF
. TRBD2 TRBJ2-5 TRBV6-5 TGTGCCAGCAGTTCCGGGACTAGGGTCGGGGAGACCCAGTACTTC CASSSGTRVGETQYF
. . TRBJ1-1 TRBV6-5 TGTGCCAGCAGTTACGCAGTGAACACTGAAGCTTTCTTT CASSYAVNTEAFF
. . TRBJ2-1 TRBV7-8 TGTGCCAGCAGCCCTTACTCCGCTAGTTTCTACAATGAGCAGTTCTTC CASSPYSASFYNEQFF
. . TRBJ1-2 TRBV10-3 TGTGCCATCAGTGATCGGCAGGTTGGCTATGGCTACACCTTC CAISDRQVGYGYTF
. TRBD2 TRBJ2-2 TRBV6-1 TGTGCCACCTTCCCCTGGGGGGGCACCGGGGAGCTGTTTTTT CATFPWGGTGELFF
. TRBD2 TRBJ2-7 TRBV5-1 TGCGCCAGCAGCTTGGGTGGTGCTAGCGGGTACGAGCAGTACTTC CASSLGGASGYEQYF
. . TRBJ1-5 TRBV28 TGTGCCAGCAGTTTATGGACAGCTAATCAGCCCCAGCATTTT CASSLWTANQPQHF
. . TRBJ2-2 TRBV9 TGTGCCAGCAGCGAGGGGTGGACCGGGGAGCTGTTTTTT CASSEGWTGELFF
. TRBD1 TRBJ1-1 TRBV6-5 TGTGCCACACGGACAGGGAGAGACACTGAAGCTTTCTTT CATRTGRDTEAFF
. TRBD1 TRBJ2-7 TRBV7-8 TGTGCCAGCAGTAGACGGGGACAGGGGGCCGACGAGCAGTACTTC CASSRRGQGADEQYF
. TRBD2 TRBJ2-7 TRBV5-1 TGCGCCAGCAGTCCGGGGGGAGGGTCCGGCGAGCAGTACTTC CASSPGGGSGEQYF
. TRBD1 TRBJ2-1 TRBV11-3 TGTGCCAGCAGCTTAGTAGGGACAGGCCCTCTTTACAATGAGCAGTTCTTC CASSLVGTGPLYNEQFF
. . TRBJ2-7 TRBV10-3 TGTGCCATCAGTGAACCTGTCCTGAGCGAGCAGTACTTC CAISEPVLSEQYF
once . TRBJ2-1 TRBV10-2 TGCGCCAGCTCCCTACGCGGAGGGTCCTACAATGAGCAGTTCTTC CASSLRGGSYNEQFF
. TRBD1 TRBJ2-1 TRBV29-1 TGCAGCGTCGAAGGGACAGGGTCTGAGCAGTTCTTC CSVEGTGSEQFF
. . TRBJ2-5 TRBV7-9 TGTGCCAGCAACCCACCGGGAGCTAACCAAGAGACCCAGTACTTC CASNPPGANQETQYF
. . TRBJ2-7 TRBV13 TGTGCCAGCAGCCTTAGCAACTCTGCGGGCCTCTACGAGCAGTACTTC CASSLSNSAGLYEQYF
. . TRBJ1-5 TRBV2 TGTGCCAGCAGTCCAACTTCAGGGAAGTCGCAGCCCCAGCATTTT CASSPTSGKSQPQHF
. . TRBJ2-4 TRBV5-1 TGCGCCAGCAGCCCGGAGGATTTCTCGGTCCAAAACATTCAGTACTTC CASSPEDFSVQNIQYF
. . TRBJ1-5 TRBV7-5 TGTGTCAGAAGCCAAAAGGGACAGGGGAGGGATCAGCCCCAGCATTTT CVRSQKGQGRDQPQHF
. . TRBJ1-2 TRBV7-3 TGTGCCAGCAGCCTCCAAGTATCCAACAGCGGGGGTGGAGGTGGCTACACCTTC CASSLQVSNSGGGGGYTF
. . TRBJ2-7 TRBV7-8 TGTGCCAGCAGCTTGGGGACAAACGAGCAGTACTTC CASSLGTNEQYF